This TCR beta chain was retrieved from a study of Ad26.COV2.S vaccination and SARS-CoV-2 variants. Germline CDR1 is SEHNR and CDR2 is FQNEAQ (reference sequence). The CDR3 covers 12 residues. Trimming cost V 5 bases and J 4 bases, with 9 bases left between them. Treatment noted: around 19 received Ad26.COV2.S at low or high dose, single or two shots; roughly five received placebo; per-sample allocation not given. Repertoires come from day 63 after the first vaccine or placebo injection. The data were produced by immunoSEQ multiplex PCR, yet TCRdb's version contains in-frame clones alone and is incomplete. The data hold around 380,000 clones, with roughly nine tenths observed a single time.

The chain joins TRBV7-9 to TRBJ2-7; D not resolved. The receptor's source is a person aged 18-60 years who received the Ad26.COV2.S COVID-19 vaccine or a placebo. The sequencing here drew on peripheral blood, taken in a trial of Ad26.COV2.S vaccine versus placebo. The CDR3 DNA sequence: TGTGCCAGCAGCAACGACGGTTACGAGCAGTACTTC. Translation gives CASSNDGYEQYF.